These T cell receptor beta chains were read from a single sample in a study of cytomegalovirus exposure and HLA in healthy donors. Here immunoSEQ multiplex PCR was the method, and the copy in TCRdb shows in-frame clones only, minus some. This table has fewer than 90,000 clones, 94% appearing once. The material sequenced was PBMCs. These receptors all come from a woman younger than 35 in good health and CMV-seronegative. The CDR3 runs from the conserved cysteine through the conserved F or W. The D gene is left open where the match is weak. Expanded clones are given a class, and other clones once, few, many or no size at all.

D gene	V gene	J gene	clone size	CDR3 DNA	CDR3 protein
TRBD1	TRBV9	TRBJ2-6	.	TGTGCCAGCAGCGTCCGGGACAGGGGCCAGGGGGCCAACGTCCTGACTTTC	CASSVRDRGQGANVLTF
TRBD1	TRBV30	TRBJ1-5	.	TGTGCCTTCCGAACCCTGGACAGGGGGCCCAATCAGCCCCAGCATTTT	CAFRTLDRGPNQPQHF
.	TRBV11-3	TRBJ2-1	.	TGTGCCAGCAGCTTTTTGCAGGGGGGTTCCTACAATGAGCAGTTCTTC	CASSFLQGGSYNEQFF
TRBD1	TRBV9	TRBJ2-3	.	TGTGCCAGCAGCGCCGGACAGGGTACGGATACGCAGTATTTT	CASSAGQGTDTQYF
.	TRBV6-5	TRBJ2-1	once	TGTGCCAGCAGTTACAGGGGAAGGCAGTTCTTC	CASSYRGRQFF
.	TRBV7-9	TRBJ1-1	.	TGTGCCAGCACCCCGGGGGGGAACACTGAAGCTTTCTTT	CASTPGGNTEAFF
.	TRBV28	TRBJ2-7	.	TGTGCCAGCAGTTCGACAGCTTTGTACTTC	CASSSTALYF
.	TRBV7-6	TRBJ2-1	.	TGTGCCAGCCGCGGTTCTTCGCGTGAGCAGTTCTTC	CASRGSSREQFF
TRBD2	TRBV27	TRBJ2-1	.	TGTGCCAGCATGCTAGCGGGGGTGAGTGAGCAGTTCTTC	CASMLAGVSEQFF
TRBD2	TRBV7-9	TRBJ2-5	.	TGTGCCAGCAGCTTCCTAGCGGTTGGGCGAGAGACCCAGTACTTC	CASSFLAVGRETQYF
TRBD1	TRBV2	TRBJ1-5	.	TGTGCCACGTCCAGAGACAGGGTTAATCAGCCCCAGCATTTT	CATSRDRVNQPQHF
TRBD2	TRBV5-4	TRBJ2-1	.	TGTGCCAGCAGCTCCGCCTCATATGGACTAGCGGGAGGAAATGAGCAGTTCTTC	CASSSASYGLAGGNEQFF
.	TRBV5-1	TRBJ2-5	few	TGCGCCAGCAGCTTGGGGGGACTTGGCGGTCCTCAGACCCAGTACTTC	CASSLGGLGGPQTQYF
.	TRBV19	TRBJ2-2	.	TGTGCCAGTAGTCCCCGGGTTGCGAACACCGGGGAGCTGTTTTTT	CASSPRVANTGELFF
TRBD2	TRBV7-3	TRBJ2-7	.	TGTGCCAGCAGCTTATACGCTGGGGGGGCCTACGAGCAGTACTTC	CASSLYAGGAYEQYF
TRBD1	TRBV25-1	TRBJ1-4	.	TGTGCCAGCAGCGGCGGGACAGGGGGCCGCCTCGGTGAAAAACTGTTTTTT	CASSGGTGGRLGEKLFF
TRBD1	TRBV6-4	TRBJ2-2	few	TGTGCCAGCAGTGACGAAGGGGGCGCCCCCGGGGAGCTGTTTTTT	CASSDEGGAPGELFF
TRBD1	TRBV5-4	TRBJ2-5	.	TGTGCCAGCAGCTTGGACAGGGGGCGAGAGACCCAGTACTTC	CASSLDRGRETQYF
.	TRBV19	TRBJ1-2	.	TGTGCCAGTAGTGGACTCGCTAGGGAGGGCTACACCTTC	CASSGLAREGYTF
TRBD1	TRBV30	TRBJ1-2	.	TGTGCCTGGAGTGTAAAGCTAGGACAGGGGGCCATCTACACCTTC	CAWSVKLGQGAIYTF
.	TRBV5-5	TRBJ1-5	.	TGTGCCAGCAGCCCCGACTATTGGGTTCAGCCCCAGCATTTT	CASSPDYWVQPQHF
.	TRBV7-9	TRBJ2-3	.	TGTGCCAGCAGCTCCGGACCGGGGAGTACGCAGTATTTT	CASSSGPGSTQYF
TRBD1	TRBV9	TRBJ2-7	.	TGTGCCAGCAGCCTTGGGACAGACAGCTCCTACGAGCAGTACTTC	CASSLGTDSSYEQYF
.	TRBV27	TRBJ2-7	.	TGTGCCAGCAAGATCACGTTTGGCGCTGGAGGCGAGCAGTACTTC	CASKITFGAGGEQYF
TRBD2	TRBV27	TRBJ2-7	.	TGTGCCAGCAGTTTAGCCTGGACTAGCGGGAGACTCGAGCAGTACTTC	CASSLAWTSGRLEQYF
.	TRBV30	TRBJ2-7	.	TGTGCCTGGACGGGCGGGGTACCCTACGAGCAGTACTTC	CAWTGGVPYEQYF
TRBD2	TRBV10-3	TRBJ2-5	.	TGTGCCATCAGTGACACCCACGGGACTAGCGGGGGCACTCGGGGAGAGACCCAGTACTTC	CAISDTHGTSGGTRGETQYF
TRBD2	TRBV10-3	TRBJ2-3	.	TGTGCCATCAGTGAGCGGCGGGAGGGAGTCACAGATACGCAGTATTTT	CAISERREGVTDTQYF
.	TRBV4-3	TRBJ1-1	.	TGCGCCAGCAGATTGCTCGGGGGGGCCACTGAAGCTTTCTTT	CASRLLGGATEAFF
.	TRBV4-1	TRBJ2-2	.	TGCGCCAGCAGCCAAGGACCGGAGAGCCCTAGTCTCACCGGGGAGCTGTTTTTT	CASSQGPESPSLTGELFF
.	TRBV6-1	TRBJ1-1	.	TGTGCCAGCACCAGGACAAATCTGAACACTGAAGCTTTCTTT	CASTRTNLNTEAFF
.	TRBV5-4	TRBJ2-5	once	TGTGCCAGCAGCTTGGGTCTCCAAGAGACCCAGTACTTC	CASSLGLQETQYF
TRBD1	TRBV10-3	TRBJ1-1	once	TGTGCCATCAAGCCGGAGGACAGGGTAACTGAAGCTTTCTTT	CAIKPEDRVTEAFF
TRBD1	TRBV5-1	TRBJ2-1	once	TGCGCCAGCAGCCAAGTCTGGACAGGGGTCAATGAGCAGTTCTTC	CASSQVWTGVNEQFF
TRBD1	TRBV5-1	TRBJ1-2	.	TGCGCCAGCAGCTTGGGGGACAGCTATGGCTACACCTTC	CASSLGDSYGYTF
.	TRBV25-1	TRBJ2-5	.	TGTGCCAGCAGTGATTTGACTACCCAAGAGACCCAGTACTTC	CASSDLTTQETQYF
.	TRBV4-3	TRBJ1-6	.	TGCGCCAGCAGCCAAGATGACAGTAATTCACCCCTCCACTTT	CASSQDDSNSPLHF
TRBD1	TRBV7-9	TRBJ2-1	.	TGTGCCAGCAGCGCGAAGGACAGGGGGCGCGTTTATGATGAGCAGTTCTTC	CASSAKDRGRVYDEQFF
TRBD2	TRBV6-5	TRBJ2-5	.	TGTGCCAGCAGTTACCTGGGGGGGTCGGAGACCCAGTACTTC	CASSYLGGSETQYF
.	TRBV7-6	TRBJ1-1	.	TGTGCCAGCAGCTTAGGCGGGGTCACTGAAGCTTTCTTT	CASSLGGVTEAFF
.	TRBV19	TRBJ1-5	few	TGTGCCAGTAGTGACTGGACAGCTAGCAATCAGCCCCAGCATTTT	CASSDWTASNQPQHF
.	TRBV7-8	TRBJ2-5	.	TGTGCCAGCAGCTTTATAGAGACCCAGTACTTC	CASSFIETQYF
.	TRBV11-1	TRBJ1-1	.	TGTGCCAGCAGCTCAAGATTAGGGGTGAACACTGAAGCTTTCTTT	CASSSRLGVNTEAFF
TRBD2	TRBV19	TRBJ2-7	.	TGTGCCAGTAGTATAGGCGGGGGAGCTTACGAGCAGTACTTC	CASSIGGGAYEQYF
TRBD2	TRBV6-1	TRBJ2-3	.	TGTGCCAGCCTAGCGGGACCCCACACAGATACGCAGTATTTT	CASLAGPHTDTQYF
.	TRBV6-1	TRBJ2-1	.	TGTGCCAGCAGTGAAGAGGGAGCGAGGAATGAGCAGTTCTTC	CASSEEGARNEQFF
TRBD2	TRBV30	TRBJ2-3	few	TGTGCCTGGAGTGCAGCGGGAGGCGCAGATACGCAGTATTTT	CAWSAAGGADTQYF
.	TRBV5-4	TRBJ2-2	.	TGTGCCAGCAGCCCCGCGACTAGTAACACCGGGGAGCTGTTTTTT	CASSPATSNTGELFF
.	TRBV4-3	TRBJ1-1	.	TGCGCCAGCAGCCAAGACCCACAGGGTGCGAACACTGAAGCTTTCTTT	CASSQDPQGANTEAFF
TRBD1	TRBV15	TRBJ2-5	once	TGTGCCACCAGCAGAGAAGGGACAGGCCAAGAGACCCAGTACTTC	CATSREGTGQETQYF
.	TRBV28	TRBJ2-1	once	TGTGCCAGCAGTCCCCGGGACAACTCCTACAATGAGCAGTTCTTC	CASSPRDNSYNEQFF
.	TRBV5-6	TRBJ2-7	few	TGTGCCAGCAGCCGCAGCTACGAGCAGTACTTC	CASSRSYEQYF
.	TRBV5-8	TRBJ1-6	.	TGTGCCAGCAGCTACGAGAGCTCCTATAATTCACCCCTCCACTTT	CASSYESSYNSPLHF
.	TRBV27	TRBJ2-7	.	TGTGCCAGCAGACCCCTTGGGGGGGACATCCCACCCCGGAGCTCCTACGAGCAGTACTTC	CASRPLGGDIPPRSSYEQYF
.	TRBV6-6	TRBJ1-2	.	TGTGCCAGCAGCTCATCCCGTGCGTCGGGCTATGGCTACACCTTC	CASSSSRASGYGYTF
TRBD2	TRBV27	TRBJ2-7	.	TGTGCCAGCAGTATCGGGACTAGCGGGAGTCAAGAGCAGTACTTC	CASSIGTSGSQEQYF
.	TRBV15	TRBJ1-4	.	TGTGCCACCAGCAGAGATAGGGGCGGTTTTGAAAAACTGTTTTTT	CATSRDRGGFEKLFF
.	TRBV9	TRBJ2-7	.	TGTGCCAGCAGCGTAGCAATGGCGGGTCGCGGCGAGCAGTACTTC	CASSVAMAGRGEQYF
.	TRBV5-1	TRBJ2-3	.	TGCGCCAGCAGCTCCGCGACAGGGAGGCAGGCACCAGATACGCAGTATTTT	CASSSATGRQAPDTQYF